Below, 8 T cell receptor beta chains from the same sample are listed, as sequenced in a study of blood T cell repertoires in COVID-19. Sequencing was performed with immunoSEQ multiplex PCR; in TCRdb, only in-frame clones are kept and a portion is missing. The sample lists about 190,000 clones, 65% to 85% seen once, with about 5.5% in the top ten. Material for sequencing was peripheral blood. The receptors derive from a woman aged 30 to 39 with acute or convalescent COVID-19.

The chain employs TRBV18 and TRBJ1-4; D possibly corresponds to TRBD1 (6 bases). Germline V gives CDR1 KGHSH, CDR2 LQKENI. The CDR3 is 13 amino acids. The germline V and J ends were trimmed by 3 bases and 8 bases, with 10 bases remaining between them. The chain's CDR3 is CASSPTGYEKLFF. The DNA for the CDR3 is TGTGCCAGCTCACCCACAGGGTACGAAAAACTGTTTTTT.

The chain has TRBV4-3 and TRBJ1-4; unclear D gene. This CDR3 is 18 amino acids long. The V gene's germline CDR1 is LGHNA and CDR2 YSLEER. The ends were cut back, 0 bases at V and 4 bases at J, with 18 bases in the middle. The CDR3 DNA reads TGCGCCAGCAGCCAAGAGCTAGCCGTGGCAGTACGTAATGAAAAACTGTTTTTT. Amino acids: CASSQELAVAVRNEKLFF.

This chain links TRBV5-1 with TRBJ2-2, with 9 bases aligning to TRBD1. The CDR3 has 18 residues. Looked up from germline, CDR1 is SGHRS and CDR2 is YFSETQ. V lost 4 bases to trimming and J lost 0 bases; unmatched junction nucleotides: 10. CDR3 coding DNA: TGCGCCAGCAGCCGTGGACAGGGGAGCGATACGAACACCGGGGAGCTGTTTTTT. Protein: CASSRGQGSDTNTGELFF.

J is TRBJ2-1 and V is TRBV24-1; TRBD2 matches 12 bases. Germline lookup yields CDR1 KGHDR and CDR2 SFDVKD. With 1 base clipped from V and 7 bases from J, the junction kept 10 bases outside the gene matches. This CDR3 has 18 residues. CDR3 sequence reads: CATSDFSSGRAWSNEQFF. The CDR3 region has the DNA TGTGCCACCAGTGATTTTTCTAGCGGGAGGGCGTGGAGTAATGAGCAGTTCTTC.

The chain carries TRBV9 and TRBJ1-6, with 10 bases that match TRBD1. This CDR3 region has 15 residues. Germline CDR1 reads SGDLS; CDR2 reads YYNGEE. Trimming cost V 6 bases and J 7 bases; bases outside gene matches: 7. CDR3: CASTPLGQGNSPLHF. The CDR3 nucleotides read TGTGCCAGCACCCCACTGGGACAGGGGAATTCACCCCTCCACTTT.

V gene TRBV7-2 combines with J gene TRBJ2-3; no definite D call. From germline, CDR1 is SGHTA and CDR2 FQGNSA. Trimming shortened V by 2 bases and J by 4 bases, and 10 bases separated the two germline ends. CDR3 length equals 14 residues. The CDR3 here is CASSLNLGADTQYF. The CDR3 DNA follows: TGTGCCAGCAGCTTAAATCTAGGTGCAGATACGCAGTATTTT.

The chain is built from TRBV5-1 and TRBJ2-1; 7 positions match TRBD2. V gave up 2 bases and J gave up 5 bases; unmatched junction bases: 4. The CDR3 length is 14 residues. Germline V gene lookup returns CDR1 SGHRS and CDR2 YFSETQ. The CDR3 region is CASSLLTSHNEQFF. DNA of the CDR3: TGCGCCAGCAGCTTACTGACTAGCCACAATGAGCAGTTCTTC.

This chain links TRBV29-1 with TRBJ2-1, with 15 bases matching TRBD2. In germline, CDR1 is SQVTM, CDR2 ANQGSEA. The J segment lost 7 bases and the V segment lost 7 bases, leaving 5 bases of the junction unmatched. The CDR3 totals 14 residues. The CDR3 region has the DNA TGCAGCGGAGGACTAGCGGGGGGGCTTAATGAGCAGTTCTTC. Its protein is CSGGLAGGLNEQFF.